One TCR beta chain is described in this entry. Other DNA sequences in this specimen translate into the identical CDR3. As originally analysed: For nucleated cells, counts were estimated from reference gene primer amplification. Libraries were prepared by immunoSEQ multiplex PCR; TCRdb keeps only in-frame clonotypes and omits some of them. That table supplies the V and J calls and clone size; D and trimming were determined from the DNA. The sample lists 250,000 or so clones; approximately 85% were seen once. The data stem from a study of blood T cell repertoires in COVID-19. Study summary: Whether acute or convalescent, the COVID-19 samples came from the United States, Italy and Spain. The analysed material was cDNA or gDNA that came from T cells, B-cell-depleted T cells, or PBMCs.

This CDR3 contains 15 residues. The germline V gene encodes CDR1 MNHEY and CDR2 SVGEGT. The V and J ends lost 5 bases and 5 bases, in that order; junction bases with no gene match: 8. Sequenced: peripheral blood. This chain connects TRBV6-2 or TRBV6-3 to TRBJ2-5; TRBD1 matches at 10 bases. The receptor was derived from a man in his fifties or sixties with acute or convalescent COVID-19. The chain's CDR3 is CASSVTGTGEETQYF. In DNA form, the CDR3 reads TGTGCCAGCAGTGTTACCGGGACAGGGGAGGAGACCCAGTACTTC.